This T cell receptor (beta chain) was profiled in a study of long-term antiretroviral therapy in people with HIV. Looking at the study overall: The earliest specimens came about a decade ahead of the 2015 immediate-ART recommendation. General study findings and limits: ART adherence, viral resistance and therapy changes went unrecorded. Repertoires with HIV possessed tighter CDR3 length spans than those of controls.

As concerns this clone: Its antigen is not identified. At one of its ends the junction is not consistent with the germline gene, which may arise from a read error.

The assay, immunoSEQ v3.0, was run at survey level. The method was immunoSEQ multiplex PCR; TCRdb's version includes in-frame clones alone and lacks a portion of them. Of more than 20,000 clones listed, 76% are singletons. There were no participants with HIV treated outside the United States. The CDR3 spans 15 residues. Germline CDR1 MNHEY, CDR2 SVGAGI. This TCR was recovered from a woman in her thirties or forties with HIV. The material sequenced was unsorted PBMCs, taken less than 1.8 years before starting antiretroviral therapy. The chain recombines TRBV6-5 with TRBJ2-5, with D possibly TRBD2 on 5 matching bases. The CDR3 region is CASSNSLREQETQYF. The DNA of the CDR3 is TGTGCCAGCAGTAACTCTTTGAGGGAGCAAGAGACCCAGTACTTC.